The rows below give T cell receptor beta chains drawn from one sample of a study of T cell responses to AZD1222 COVID-19 vaccine. Data came from immunoSEQ multiplex PCR; TCRdb stores just in-frame clones and leaves some out. The sample includes fewer than 120,000 clones, 87% of them seen just once. The starting material was peripheral blood, obtained on day 0 of AZD1222 vaccination. These receptors originate from an adult in good health. Both conserved end residues are part of each CDR3. Each record gives: D gene, V gene, CDR3 length, J gene, clone size, CDR3 protein, CDR3 DNA. The D gene is left open where the match is weak. A row's size may be missing; if present it is once, few, many or a size class.

TRBD1,TRBV19,14,TRBJ1-1,NA,CASSNGQVGGEAFF,TGTGCCAGTAGTAACGGACAGGTCGGAGGTGAAGCTTTCTTT
NA,TRBV7-9,12,TRBJ1-1,NA,CASTPDDTEAFF,TGTGCCAGCACCCCGGACGATACTGAAGCTTTCTTT
NA,TRBV19,13,TRBJ2-1,NA,CASSTWLYNEQFF,TGTGCCAGTAGTACCTGGCTCTACAATGAGCAGTTCTTC
TRBD2,TRBV2,16,TRBJ2-3,NA,CASSFGTSGRGDTQYF,TGTGCCAGCAGTTTCGGGACTAGCGGGAGGGGAGATACGCAGTATTTT
NA,TRBV10-1,12,TRBJ2-7,NA,CASGFRCYEQYF,TGCGCCAGCGGATTCCGGTGCTACGAGCAGTACTTC
NA,TRBV4-3,14,TRBJ1-3,NA,CASSFGGSGNTIYF,TGCGCCAGCAGCTTCGGAGGGTCTGGAAACACCATATATTTT
NA,TRBV7-8,14,TRBJ1-2,NA,CASSLANREGGYTF,TGTGCCAGCAGCTTAGCGAACAGGGAGGGTGGCTACACCTTC
NA,TRBV9,16,TRBJ1-2,few,CASSVREGPANYGYTF,TGTGCCAGCAGCGTCCGCGAGGGACCAGCTAACTATGGCTACACCTTC
TRBD2,TRBV5-1,17,TRBJ2-7,NA,CASSPKSGSISLGEQYF,TGCGCCAGCAGCCCTAAGAGCGGGAGTATTTCCCTCGGCGAGCAGTACTTC
TRBD2,TRBV25-1,13,TRBJ2-7,NA,CASKLADPYEQYF,TGTGCCAGCAAACTAGCGGACCCCTACGAGCAGTACTTC
TRBD2,TRBV18,19,TRBJ2-3,NA,CASSRGTSGRGLSTDTQYF,TGTGCCAGCTCACGAGGGACTAGCGGGAGAGGGCTGAGCACAGATACGCAGTATTTT
NA,TRBV19,18,TRBJ2-4,NA,CASSRLRGAGEGKNIQYF,TGTGCCAGTAGCCGCCTGAGAGGCGCAGGGGAGGGCAAAAACATTCAGTACTTC